Below, one TCR beta chain is given with its context. Which antigen it targets is not known. Within one base of it there is no much larger clone, and no base qualities were kept. These data belong to a study of response to subunit inactivated influenza vaccine (dated by TCRdb to about 2018). Regarding the complete study: Deep quantitative T cell receptor repertoire profiling was used in the study to track responses to a trivalent subunit inactivated influenza vaccine. General study outcomes and caveats: It was suggested by the authors that each seasonal influenza vaccination may recruit only a limited number of new T cells.

The CDR3 sequence holds 14 residues, the cysteine and phenylalanine included. Just CDR3 DNA is preserved here, 42 bases in frame from base 1. The germline V gene specifies MNHEY as CDR1 and SVGAGI as CDR2. A distance of 8 bases separates the germline ends of V and J, which lose 0 bases and 3 bases respectively. The library was made by RT-PCR. Sequencing was carried out with an Illumina HiSeq 2500. Clones were called with MiXCR by TCRdb after fastp trimmed the public reads at Q25, and only in-frame beta chains were retained. Rows are combined by CDR3 protein, so each entry shows the most common genes and DNA. The sample has hundreds of thousands of distinct CDR3 sequences on record, less than 15% of them singletons. Together, the top ten hold less than 8.5% of the sample.

Rearrangement joined TRBV6-5 to TRBJ2-5; no D gene is confidently identified. The sequencing used PBMCs from blood, collected around 15 days before vaccination. This TCR came from a man over 45 who received an inactivated influenza vaccine. Donor details come from another sample of the same person, matched by shared clones. CDR3 sequence: CASSYSDGKETQYF. The DNA sequence is given as TGTGCCAGCAGTTACTCGGACGGCAAAGAGACCCAGTACTTC.